This TCR beta chain emerged from a study of blood T cell repertoires in COVID-19. The repertoire was sequenced with immunoSEQ multiplex PCR; TCRdb's copy has only in-frame clones and lacks some. The table records under 250,000 clones, 89% of them present only once. V gave up 0 bases and J gave up 5 bases; unmatched junction bases: 11. This CDR3 spans 20 amino acids. The germline V gene has CDR1 LGHNA and CDR2 YSLEER. The sequenced sample consisted of peripheral blood. The chain links TRBV4-3 to TRBJ2-2; 14 bases are a match to TRBD2. The receptor comes from a man in his fifties or sixties who had recovered from COVID-19. CDR3 in DNA: TGCGCCAGCAGCCAAGAAACCCCTGGACTAGCGGGAGGCGGGACCGGGGAGCTGTTTTTT. Protein product: CASSQETPGLAGGGTGELFF.